This TCR beta chain originates from a study of shared clonotypes between healthy human individuals. In replicate PCRs of unsorted PBMC, 250 to 350 ng DNA, 31,000 or so T cell genomes, was used. Authors' methods: Junction-only sequences without quality scores came from ImmunoSEQ, so filtering differed. The repertoire was sequenced with immunoSEQ multiplex PCR; TCRdb's copy has only in-frame clones and lacks some. That table furnishes V, J and clone size, whereas the DNA furnished D and trimming. Of about 520,000 clones in the sample, around 85% were seen once. The CDR3 is 13 residues long. The V gene is TRBV21-1, the J gene TRBJ2-7; TRBD1 is taken as the D call from the table, unchecked against the DNA. TRBV21-1 constitutes a pseudogene. This receptor was taken from a woman aged 40 to 50 in good health. Some clones in this sample may be carry-over from other donors' samples. Sequenced: PBMCs. The CDR3 DNA is TGTGCCAGGGACTACAGGGGTAGTTACGAGCAGTACTTC. It yields the protein CARDYRGSYEQYF.